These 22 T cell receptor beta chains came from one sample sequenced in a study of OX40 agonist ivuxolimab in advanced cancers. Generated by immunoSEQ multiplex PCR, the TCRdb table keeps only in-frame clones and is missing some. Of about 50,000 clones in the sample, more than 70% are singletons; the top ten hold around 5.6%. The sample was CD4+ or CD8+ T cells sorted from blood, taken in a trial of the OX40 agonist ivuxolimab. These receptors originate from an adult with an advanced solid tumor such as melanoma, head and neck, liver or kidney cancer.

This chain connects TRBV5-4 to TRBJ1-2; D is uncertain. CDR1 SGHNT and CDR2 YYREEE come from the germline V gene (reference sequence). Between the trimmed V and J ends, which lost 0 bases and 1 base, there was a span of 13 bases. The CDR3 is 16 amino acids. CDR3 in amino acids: CASSLDWGGINYGYTF. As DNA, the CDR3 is TGTGCCAGCAGCTTGGACTGGGGAGGGATTAACTATGGCTACACCTTC.

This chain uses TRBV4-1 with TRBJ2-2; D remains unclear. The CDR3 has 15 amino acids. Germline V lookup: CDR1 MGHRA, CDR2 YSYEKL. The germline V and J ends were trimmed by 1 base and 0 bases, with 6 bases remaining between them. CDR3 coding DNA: TGCGCCAGCAGCCAAGTTCAAGCGAACACCGGGGAGCTGTTTTTT. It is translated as CASSQVQANTGELFF.

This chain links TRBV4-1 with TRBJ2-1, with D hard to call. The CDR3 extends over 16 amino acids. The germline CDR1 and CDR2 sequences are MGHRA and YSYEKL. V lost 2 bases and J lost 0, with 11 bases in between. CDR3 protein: CASSQKSAHSYNEQFF. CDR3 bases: TGCGCCAGCAGCCAAAAGTCCGCCCACTCCTACAATGAGCAGTTCTTC.

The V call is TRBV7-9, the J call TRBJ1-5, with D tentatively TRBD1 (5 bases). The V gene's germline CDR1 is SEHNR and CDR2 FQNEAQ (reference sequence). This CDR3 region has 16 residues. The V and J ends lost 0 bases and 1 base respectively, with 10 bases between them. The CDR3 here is CASSLAGVGSNQPQHF. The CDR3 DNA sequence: TGTGCCAGCAGCTTAGCGGGGGTAGGGAGCAATCAGCCCCAGCATTTT.

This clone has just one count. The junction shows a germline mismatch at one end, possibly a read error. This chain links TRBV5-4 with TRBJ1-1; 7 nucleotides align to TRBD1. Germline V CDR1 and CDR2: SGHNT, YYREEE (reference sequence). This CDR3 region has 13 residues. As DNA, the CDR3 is TGTGCCAGCACCTTGGGAAAGGGGGCCGAAGCTTTCTTT. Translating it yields CASTLGKGAEAFF.

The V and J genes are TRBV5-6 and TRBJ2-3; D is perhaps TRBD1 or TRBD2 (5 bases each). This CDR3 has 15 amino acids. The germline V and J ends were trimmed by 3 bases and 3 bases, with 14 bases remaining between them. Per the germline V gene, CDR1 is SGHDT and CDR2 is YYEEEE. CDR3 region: CASSWPTWGTDTQYF. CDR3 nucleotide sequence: TGTGCCAGCAGCTGGCCGACATGGGGGACAGATACGCAGTATTTT.

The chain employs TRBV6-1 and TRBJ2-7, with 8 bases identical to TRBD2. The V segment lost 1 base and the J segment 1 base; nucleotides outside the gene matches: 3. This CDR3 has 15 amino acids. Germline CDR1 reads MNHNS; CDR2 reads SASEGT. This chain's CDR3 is CASSEVSGASYEQYV. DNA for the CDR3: TGTGCCAGCAGTGAAGTTAGCGGGGCTTCCTACGAGCAGTACGTC.

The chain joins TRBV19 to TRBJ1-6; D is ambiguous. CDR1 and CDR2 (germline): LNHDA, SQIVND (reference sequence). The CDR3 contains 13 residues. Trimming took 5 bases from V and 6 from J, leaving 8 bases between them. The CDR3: CASSGVFNSPLHF. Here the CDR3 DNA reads TGTGCCAGTAGTGGGGTTTTTAATTCACCCCTCCACTTT.

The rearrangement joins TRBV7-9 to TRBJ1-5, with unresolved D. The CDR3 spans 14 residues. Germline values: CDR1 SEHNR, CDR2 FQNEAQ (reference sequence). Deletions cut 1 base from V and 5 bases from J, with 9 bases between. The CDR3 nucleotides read TGTGCCAGCAGCTTAGTAGCAGGAGATCAGCCCCAGCATTTT. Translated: CASSLVAGDQPQHF.

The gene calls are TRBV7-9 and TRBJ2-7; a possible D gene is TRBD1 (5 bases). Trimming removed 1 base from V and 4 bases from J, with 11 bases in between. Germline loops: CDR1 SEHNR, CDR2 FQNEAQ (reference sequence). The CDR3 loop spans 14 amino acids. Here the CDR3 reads CASSLEVGDYEQYF. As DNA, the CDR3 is TGTGCCAGCAGCTTAGAGGTAGGGGATTACGAGCAGTACTTC.

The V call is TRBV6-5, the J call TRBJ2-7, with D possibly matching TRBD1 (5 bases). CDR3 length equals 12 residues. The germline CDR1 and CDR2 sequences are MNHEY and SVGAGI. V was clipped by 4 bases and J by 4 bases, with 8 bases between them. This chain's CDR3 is CASSSTGYEQYF. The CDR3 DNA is TGTGCCAGCAGTTCAACAGGTTACGAGCAGTACTTC.

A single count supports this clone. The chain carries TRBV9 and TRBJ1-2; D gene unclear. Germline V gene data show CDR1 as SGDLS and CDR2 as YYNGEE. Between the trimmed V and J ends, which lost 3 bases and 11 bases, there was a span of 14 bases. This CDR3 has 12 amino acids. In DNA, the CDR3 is TGTGCCAGCAGCGGCCCAGTTAAAGGGTACACCTTC. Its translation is CASSGPVKGYTF.

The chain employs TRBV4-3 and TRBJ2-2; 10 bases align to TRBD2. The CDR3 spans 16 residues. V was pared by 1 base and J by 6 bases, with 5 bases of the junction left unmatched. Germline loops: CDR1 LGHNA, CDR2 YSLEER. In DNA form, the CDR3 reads TGCGCCAGCAGCCAAGCCAGCGGGAGGGCCTCCGGGGAGCTGTTTTTT. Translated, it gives CASSQASGRASGELFF.

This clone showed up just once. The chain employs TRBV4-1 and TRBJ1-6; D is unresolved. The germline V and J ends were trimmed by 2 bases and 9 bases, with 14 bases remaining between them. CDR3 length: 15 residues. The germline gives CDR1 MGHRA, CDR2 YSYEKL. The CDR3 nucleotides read TGCGCCAGCAGCCAAACTCTGGGTAGTGCTTCACCCCTCCACTTT. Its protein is CASSQTLGSASPLHF.

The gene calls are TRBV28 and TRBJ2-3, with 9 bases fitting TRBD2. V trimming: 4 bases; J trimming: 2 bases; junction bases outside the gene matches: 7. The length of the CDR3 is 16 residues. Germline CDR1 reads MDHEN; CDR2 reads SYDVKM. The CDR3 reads CASSSGTSFPTDTQYF. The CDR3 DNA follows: TGTGCCAGCAGTTCAGGGACTAGCTTTCCCACAGATACGCAGTATTTT.

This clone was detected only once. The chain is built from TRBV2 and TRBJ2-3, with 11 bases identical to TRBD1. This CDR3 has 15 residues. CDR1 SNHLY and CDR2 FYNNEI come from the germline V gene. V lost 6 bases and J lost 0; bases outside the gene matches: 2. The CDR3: CASSGQGASTDTQYF. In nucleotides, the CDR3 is TGTGCCAGCAGCGGACAGGGGGCAAGCACAGATACGCAGTATTTT.

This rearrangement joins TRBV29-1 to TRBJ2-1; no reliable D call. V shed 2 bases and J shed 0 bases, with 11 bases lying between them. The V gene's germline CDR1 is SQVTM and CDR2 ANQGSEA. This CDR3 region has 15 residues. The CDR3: CSVENGLSSYNEQFF. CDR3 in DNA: TGCAGCGTTGAAAACGGGTTGAGCTCCTACAATGAGCAGTTCTTC.

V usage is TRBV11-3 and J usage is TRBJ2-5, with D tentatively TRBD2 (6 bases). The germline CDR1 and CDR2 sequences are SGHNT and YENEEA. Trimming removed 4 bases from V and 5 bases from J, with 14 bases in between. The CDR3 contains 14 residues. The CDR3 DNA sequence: TGTGCCAGCAGCTCCAACCCGGGGGAGGAGACCCAGTACTTC. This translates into CASSSNPGEETQYF. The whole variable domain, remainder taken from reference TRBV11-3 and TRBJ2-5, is EAGVVQSPRYKIIEKKQPVAFWCNPISGHNTLYWYLQNLGQGPELLIRYENEEAVDDSQLPKDRFSAERLKGVDSTLKIQPAELGDSAVYLCASSSNPGEETQYFGPGTRLLVL.

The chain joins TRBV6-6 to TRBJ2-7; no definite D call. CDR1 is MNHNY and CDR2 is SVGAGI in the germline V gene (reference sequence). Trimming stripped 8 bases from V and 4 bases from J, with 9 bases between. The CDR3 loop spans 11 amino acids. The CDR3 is CASGSGYEQYV. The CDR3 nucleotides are TGTGCCAGCGGGTCTGGGTACGAGCAGTACGTC.

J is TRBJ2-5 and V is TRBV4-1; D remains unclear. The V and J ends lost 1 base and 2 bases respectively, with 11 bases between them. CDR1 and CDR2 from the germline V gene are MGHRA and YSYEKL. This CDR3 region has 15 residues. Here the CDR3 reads CASSQGAFGQETQYF. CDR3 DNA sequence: TGCGCCAGCAGCCAAGGCGCCTTTGGGCAAGAGACCCAGTACTTC.

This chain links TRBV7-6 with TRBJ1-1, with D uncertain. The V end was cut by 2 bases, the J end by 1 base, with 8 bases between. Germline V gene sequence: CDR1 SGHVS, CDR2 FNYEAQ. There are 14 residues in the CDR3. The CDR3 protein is CASSLKPRNTEAFF. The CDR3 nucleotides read TGTGCCAGCAGCTTAAAACCCCGGAACACTGAAGCTTTCTTT.

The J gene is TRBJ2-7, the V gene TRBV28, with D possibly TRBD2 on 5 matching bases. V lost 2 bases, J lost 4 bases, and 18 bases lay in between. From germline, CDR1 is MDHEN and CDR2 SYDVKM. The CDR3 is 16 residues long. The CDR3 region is CASSLRGQVFIYEQYV. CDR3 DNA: TGTGCCAGCAGTTTACGAGGGCAGGTGTTTATATACGAGCAGTACGTC.